This entry lists 3 T cell receptor beta chains sequenced from one sample in a study of control samples from healthy donors and cancer patients (dated by TCRdb to 2018 to 2021). The library was produced with the immunoSEQ multiplex PCR assay. TCRdb carries this immuneACCESS record with in-frame sequences only. Its versions omit some clonotypes, under half of them owing to an unresolved V gene in the studies checked, with the rest unexplained. For this sample the table gives about 120,000 clones, of which more than 85% were detected only once. The ten largest clones take up around 1.7% of the sample. The material sequenced was blood. These receptors came from a man aged 18 to 29 in good health.

The chain carries TRBV18 and TRBJ1-1, with unresolved D. Germline V CDR1 and CDR2: KGHSH, LQKENI. V was clipped by 0 bases and J by 4 bases, with 9 bases between them. There are 14 residues in the CDR3. The CDR3 nucleotides read TGTGCCAGCTCACCACCGGAGCCCTCCACTGAAGCTTTCTTT. Translation: CASSPPEPSTEAFF. The full variable domain, in which reference TRBV18 and TRBJ1-1 provide the parts outside the CDR3, is NAGVMQNPRHLVRRRGQEARLRCSPMKGHSHVYWYRQLPEEGLKFMVYLQKENIIDESGMPKERFSAEFPKEGPSILRIQQVVRGDSAAYFCASSPPEPSTEAFFGQGTRLTVV.

J is TRBJ1-1 and V is TRBV14; the D is unclear. The CDR3 extends over 14 amino acids. CDR1 is SGHDN and CDR2 is FVKESK in the germline V gene. Deletions cut 1 base from V and 4 bases from J, with 10 bases between. CDR3: CASSQATLFTEAFF. DNA of the CDR3: TGTGCCAGCAGCCAAGCGACTCTTTTCACTGAAGCTTTCTTT.

The chain couples TRBV27 to TRBJ1-6; D possibly corresponds to TRBD1 (6 bases). Germline loops: CDR1 MNHEY, CDR2 SMNVEV (reference sequence). The CDR3 runs to 14 residues. V dropped 10 bases and J dropped 5 bases, with 15 bases sitting between them. The CDR3 DNA sequence: TGTGCCACCTTAGGACAGTATGATAATTCACCCCTCCACTTT. Its protein product is CATLGQYDNSPLHF.